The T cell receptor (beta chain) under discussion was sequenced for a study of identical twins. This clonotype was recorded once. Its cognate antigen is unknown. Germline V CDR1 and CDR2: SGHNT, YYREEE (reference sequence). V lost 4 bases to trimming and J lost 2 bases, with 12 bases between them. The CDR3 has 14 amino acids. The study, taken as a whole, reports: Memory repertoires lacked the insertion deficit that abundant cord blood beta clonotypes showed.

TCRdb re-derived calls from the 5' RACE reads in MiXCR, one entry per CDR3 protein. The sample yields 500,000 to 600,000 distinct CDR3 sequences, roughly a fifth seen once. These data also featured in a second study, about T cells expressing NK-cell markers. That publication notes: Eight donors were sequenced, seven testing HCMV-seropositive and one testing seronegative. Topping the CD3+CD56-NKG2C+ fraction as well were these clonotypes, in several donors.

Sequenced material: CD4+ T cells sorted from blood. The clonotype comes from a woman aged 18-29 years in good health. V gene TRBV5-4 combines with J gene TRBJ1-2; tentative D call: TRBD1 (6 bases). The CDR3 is CASSADRPNYGYTF. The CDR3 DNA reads TGTGCCAGCAGCGCCGACAGGCCAAACTATGGCTACACCTTC.